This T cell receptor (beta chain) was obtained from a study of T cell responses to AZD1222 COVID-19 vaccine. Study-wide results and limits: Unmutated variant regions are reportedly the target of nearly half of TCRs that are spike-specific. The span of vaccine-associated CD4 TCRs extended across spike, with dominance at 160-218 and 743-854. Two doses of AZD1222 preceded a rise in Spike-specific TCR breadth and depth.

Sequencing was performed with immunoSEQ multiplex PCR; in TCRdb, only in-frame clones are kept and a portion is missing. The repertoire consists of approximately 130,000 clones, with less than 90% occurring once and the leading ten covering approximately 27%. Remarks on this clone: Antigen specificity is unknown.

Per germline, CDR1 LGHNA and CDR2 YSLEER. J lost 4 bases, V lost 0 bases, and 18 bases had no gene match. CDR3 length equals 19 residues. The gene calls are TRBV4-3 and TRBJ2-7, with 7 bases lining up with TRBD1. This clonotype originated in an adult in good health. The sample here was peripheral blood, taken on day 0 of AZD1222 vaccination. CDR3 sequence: CASSQESVAPGQPTYEQYF. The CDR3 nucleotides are TGCGCCAGCAGCCAAGAATCGGTAGCCCCGGGACAGCCAACGTACGAGCAGTACTTC.